This T cell receptor (beta chain) was sequenced during a study of T cells in Graves' hyperthyroidism and ophthalmopathy (dated by TCRdb to the late 2010s). With respect to the entire study: Peripheral blood was collected at initial diagnosis, before any treatment. The roughly 100 discovery patients were randomly divided into training and test sets at a 7:3 ratio. The paper describes TCR Vbeta CDR3 sequencing of 130 to 150 peripheral blood samples, made up of some 40 ophthalmopathy patients, around 78 hyperthyroidism patients and 17 progressor patients. TCR V-J signatures able to tell the groups apart were searched for in a discovery cohort of approximately 95 patients, of whom more than 40 had Graves' ophthalmopathy and more than 55 had stable Graves' hyperthyroidism. An independent validation cohort of around 19 hyperthyroidism patients and about 15 patients who later progressed to ophthalmopathy tested prospective prediction of ophthalmopathy. After blood sampling, hyperthyroidism patients were treated with methimazole at a starting dose of 30 mg daily, and ophthalmopathy patients were treated with high-dose intravenous methylprednisolone. In roughly six Graves' hyperthyroidism patients, the study also compared T-cell repertoires from thyroid tissue with T-cell repertoires from blood.

Stable Graves' hyperthyroidism was defined as no progression to ophthalmopathy during 18 months of follow-up. The hyperthyroidism patients were between 18 and 65 years old and newly diagnosed, with a disease duration of less than 2 months. The study excluded patients with uncontrolled infections, other autoimmune diseases, pregnancy or lactation. Clinical symptoms, serum thyroxine and TRAb, thyroid ultrasound, and orbital computed tomography formed the basis for the diagnoses. PBMCs were isolated from approximately 10 ml of fresh peripheral blood by Ficoll-Paque density gradient centrifugation. Total RNA was extracted with Trizol reagent, and quality was checked on an Agilent 2100 Bioanalyzer. Broad study findings and their caveats: Sample size was not statistically predetermined, and investigators were not blinded to group allocation. Most expanded thyroid clonotypes (frequency above 0.001) were also detected in blood, a finding suggesting that blood repertoires may reflect thyroid immune responses. In cross-validation, a model built on a 13 V-J signature told ophthalmopathy apart from stable hyperthyroidism with approximately 91% sensitivity and approximately 81% specificity, and in testing the same model reached 80%/75%. In validation, the model predicted progression to ophthalmopathy with approximately 69% sensitivity and over 72% specificity, a median of around 6.6 months before onset.

TCR beta CDR3 regions were amplified from RNA transcripts. The first round of RT-PCR for the TCR CDR3 was performed with the HTBI primer set and the Qiagen OneStep RT-PCR kit. The libraries were constructed in a second round of multiplex PCR and then size-selected and purified. The libraries were sequenced on an Illumina HiSeq2000 using paired-end 100 bp reads. From the authors' description of their analysis: SOAPnuke was used to process the raw data, with reads discarded if the reads contained adapters or uncalled bases, had a mean Phred below 15, or lacked an exact constant-primer or identifier match. COPE v1.2.5 was used to merge high-quality paired reads, and clonotypes were defined as unique nucleotide sequences. MiTCR v1.1 was used to align the clonotypes against IMGT TRBV, TRBD and TRBJ reference segments. The analysis included only V-J combinations with a frequency above 0.0001, which together covered 99% to 99.2% of the repertoires. The TCS score was defined as the ratio of F50 (clonal expansion) to E x V (chaos), calculated using BLOSUM62-based TCRdist between CDR3 peptides within each V-J. Welch's t-statistics and random forest reduced approximately 520 V-J features to 10 to 15, which were used in a naive Bayes classifier (R e1071). TCRdb reprocessing: public reads trimmed at Q25 with fastp, clones called with MiXCR, in-frame beta chains kept. Records with the same CDR3 protein are collapsed into one entry carrying the most frequent genes and DNA. TCRdb's processing, not the authors', yielded these V and J calls. The sample has about 360,000 distinct CDR3 sequences on record, 13% of them singletons. The ten largest make up over 8.5% of the sample.

Based on the germline V gene, the CDR1 and CDR2 sequences are SGDLS and YYNGEE. The CDR3 holds 17 amino acids from the cysteine to the phenylalanine. Just the 51-base CDR3 DNA is kept, in frame starting at base 1. Clipping removes 2 bases from V and 3 bases from J, with 13 as the unmatched junction base count. This clonotype occurred a few times. The antigen it recognizes is unknown. No much larger clone is present one base from it, and per-base qualities are unavailable. Sequencing was carried out using blood. This TCR was recovered from a woman in her late teens or twenties with Graves' hyperthyroidism. The sequence links TRBV9 to TRBJ2-5; 7 junctional bases match TRBD2. The CDR3 region has the sequence CASSVLVGAAGEETQYF. The DNA sequence is TGTGCCAGCAGCGTGCTAGTGGGAGCGGCGGGGGAAGAGACCCAGTACTTC.